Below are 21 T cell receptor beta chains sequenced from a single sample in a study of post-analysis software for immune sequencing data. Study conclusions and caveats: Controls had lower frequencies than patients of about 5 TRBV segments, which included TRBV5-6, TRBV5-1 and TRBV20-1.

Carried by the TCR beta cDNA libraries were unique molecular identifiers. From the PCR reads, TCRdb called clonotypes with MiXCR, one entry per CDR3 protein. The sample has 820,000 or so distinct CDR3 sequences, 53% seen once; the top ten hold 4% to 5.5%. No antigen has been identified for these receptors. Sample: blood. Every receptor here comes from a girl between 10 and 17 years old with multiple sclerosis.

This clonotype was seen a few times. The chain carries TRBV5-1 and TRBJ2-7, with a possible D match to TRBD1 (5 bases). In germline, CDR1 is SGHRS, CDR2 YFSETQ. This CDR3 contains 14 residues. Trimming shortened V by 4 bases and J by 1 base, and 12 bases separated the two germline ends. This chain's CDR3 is CASSNQDNSYEQYF. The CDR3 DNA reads TGCGCCAGCAGCAACCAGGACAATTCCTACGAGCAGTACTTC. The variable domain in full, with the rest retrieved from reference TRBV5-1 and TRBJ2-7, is KAGVTQTPRYLIKTRGQQVTLSCSPISGHRSVSWYQQTPGQGLQFLFEYFSETQRNKGNFPGRFSGRQFSNSRSEMNVSTLELGDSALYLCASSNQDNSYEQYFGPGTRLTVT.

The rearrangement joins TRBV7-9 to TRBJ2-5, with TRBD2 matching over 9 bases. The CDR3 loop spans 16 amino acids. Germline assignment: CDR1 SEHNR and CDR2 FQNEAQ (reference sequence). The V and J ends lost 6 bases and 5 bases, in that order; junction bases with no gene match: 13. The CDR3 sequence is CASRSATSGWAETQYF. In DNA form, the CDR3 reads TGTGCCAGCAGGTCTGCCACTAGCGGGTGGGCGGAGACCCAGTACTTC.

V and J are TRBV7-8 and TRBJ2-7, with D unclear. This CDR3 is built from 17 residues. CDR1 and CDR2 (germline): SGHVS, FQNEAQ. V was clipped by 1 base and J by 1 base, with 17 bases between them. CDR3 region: CASSLGGGLLLSYEQYF. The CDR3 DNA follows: TGTGCCAGCAGCTTAGGTGGTGGGCTCCTCCTTTCCTACGAGCAGTACTTC.

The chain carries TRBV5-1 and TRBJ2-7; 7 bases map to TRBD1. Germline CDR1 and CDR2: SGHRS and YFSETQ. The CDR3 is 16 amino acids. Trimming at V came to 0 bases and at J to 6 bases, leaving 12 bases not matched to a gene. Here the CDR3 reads CASSLDTTGFRAEQYF. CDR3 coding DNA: TGCGCCAGCAGCTTGGATACGACAGGGTTTCGTGCCGAGCAGTACTTC. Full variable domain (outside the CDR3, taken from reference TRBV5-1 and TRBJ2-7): KAGVTQTPRYLIKTRGQQVTLSCSPISGHRSVSWYQQTPGQGLQFLFEYFSETQRNKGNFPGRFSGRQFSNSRSEMNVSTLELGDSALYLCASSLDTTGFRAEQYFGPGTRLTVT.

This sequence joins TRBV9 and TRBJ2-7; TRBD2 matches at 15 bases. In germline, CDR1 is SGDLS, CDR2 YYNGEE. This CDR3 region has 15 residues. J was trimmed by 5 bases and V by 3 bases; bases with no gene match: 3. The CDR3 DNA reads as TGTGCCAGCAGCGCGGGGACTAGCGGGAGGCACGAGCAGTACTTC. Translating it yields CASSAGTSGRHEQYF.

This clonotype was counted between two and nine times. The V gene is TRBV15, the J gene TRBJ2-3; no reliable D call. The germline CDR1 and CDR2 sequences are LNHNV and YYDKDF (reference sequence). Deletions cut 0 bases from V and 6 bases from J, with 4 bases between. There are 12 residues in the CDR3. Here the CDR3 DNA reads TGTGCCACCAGCAGAGATCAGGATACGCAGTATTTT. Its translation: CATSRDQDTQYF.

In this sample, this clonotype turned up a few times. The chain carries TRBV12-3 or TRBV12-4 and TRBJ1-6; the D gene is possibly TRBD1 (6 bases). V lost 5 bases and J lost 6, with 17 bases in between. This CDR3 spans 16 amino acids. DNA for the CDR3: TGTGCCAGCAGTCACAGGGAAAGGGGGGTTAATTCACCCCTCCACTTT. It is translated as CASSHRERGVNSPLHF.

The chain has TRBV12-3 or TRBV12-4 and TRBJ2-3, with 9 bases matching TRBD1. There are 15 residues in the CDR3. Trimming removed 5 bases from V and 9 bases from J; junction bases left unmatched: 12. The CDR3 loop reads CASSPTPGTGFTQYF. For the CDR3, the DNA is TGTGCCAGCAGTCCGACGCCCGGGACAGGGTTCACGCAGTATTTT.

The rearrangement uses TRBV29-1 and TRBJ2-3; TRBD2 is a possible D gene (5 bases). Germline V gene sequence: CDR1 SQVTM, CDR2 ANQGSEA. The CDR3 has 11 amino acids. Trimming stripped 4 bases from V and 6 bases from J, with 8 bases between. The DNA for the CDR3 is TGCAGCGTTGCGGGGTCGGATACGCAGTATTTT. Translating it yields CSVAGSDTQYF.

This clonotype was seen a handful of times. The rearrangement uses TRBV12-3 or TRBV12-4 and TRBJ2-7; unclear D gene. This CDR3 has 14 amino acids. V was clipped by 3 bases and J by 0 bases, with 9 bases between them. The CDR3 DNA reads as TGTGCCAGCAGTTTCTTAGACGGCTCCTACGAGCAGTACTTC. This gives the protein CASSFLDGSYEQYF.

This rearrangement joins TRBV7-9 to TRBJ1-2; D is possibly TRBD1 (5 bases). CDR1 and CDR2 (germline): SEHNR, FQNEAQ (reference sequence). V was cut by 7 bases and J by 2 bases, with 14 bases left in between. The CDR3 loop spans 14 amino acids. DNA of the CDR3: TGTGCCAGCACCCCCTTCCAGGGCAACTATGGCTACACCTTC. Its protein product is CASTPFQGNYGYTF.

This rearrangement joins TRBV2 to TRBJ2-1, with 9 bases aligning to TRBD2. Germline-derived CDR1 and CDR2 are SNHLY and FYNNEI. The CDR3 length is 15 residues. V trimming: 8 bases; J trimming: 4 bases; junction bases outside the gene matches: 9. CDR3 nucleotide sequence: TGTGCCAGCCGGGGACCAGCGGGAGGATACAATGAGCAGTTCTTC. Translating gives CASRGPAGGYNEQFF.

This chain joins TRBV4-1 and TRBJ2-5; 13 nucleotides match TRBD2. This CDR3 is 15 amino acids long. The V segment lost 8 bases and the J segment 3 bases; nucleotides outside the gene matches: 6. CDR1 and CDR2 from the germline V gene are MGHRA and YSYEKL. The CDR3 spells CASAGTSGNKETQYF. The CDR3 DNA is TGCGCCAGCGCGGGGACTAGCGGGAACAAAGAGACCCAGTACTTC.

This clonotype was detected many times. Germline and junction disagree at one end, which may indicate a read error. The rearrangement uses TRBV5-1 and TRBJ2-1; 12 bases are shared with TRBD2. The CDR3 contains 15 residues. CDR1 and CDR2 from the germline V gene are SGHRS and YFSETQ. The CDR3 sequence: CASSSGTSGYNEQFF. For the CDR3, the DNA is TGTGCCAGCAGCAGCGGGACTAGCGGGTACAATGAGCAGTTCTTC.

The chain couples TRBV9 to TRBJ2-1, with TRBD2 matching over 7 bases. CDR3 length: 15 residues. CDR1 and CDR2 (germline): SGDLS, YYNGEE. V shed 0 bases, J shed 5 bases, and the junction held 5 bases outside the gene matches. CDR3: CASSVGDYPNNEQFF. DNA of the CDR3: TGTGCCAGCAGCGTAGGGGACTACCCGAACAATGAGCAGTTCTTC.

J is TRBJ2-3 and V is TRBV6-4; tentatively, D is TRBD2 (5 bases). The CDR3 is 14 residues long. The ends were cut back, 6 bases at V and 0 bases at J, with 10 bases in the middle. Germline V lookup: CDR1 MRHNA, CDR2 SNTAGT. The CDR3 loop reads CASRWTASTDTQYF. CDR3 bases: TGTGCCAGCAGGTGGACTGCTAGCACAGATACGCAGTATTTT.

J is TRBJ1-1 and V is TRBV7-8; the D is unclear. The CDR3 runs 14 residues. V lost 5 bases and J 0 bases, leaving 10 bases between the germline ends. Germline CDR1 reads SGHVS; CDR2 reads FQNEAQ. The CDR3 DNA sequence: TGTGCCAGCAGCCGTGGACGGATGAACACTGAAGCTTTCTTT. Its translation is CASSRGRMNTEAFF.

Here the CDR3 reads CASKRLGPSTDTQYF. The CDR3 bases are TGTGCCAGCAAACGACTGGGACCAAGCACAGATACGCAGTATTTT. This rearrangement joins TRBV27 to TRBJ2-3; D tentatively reads TRBD1 or TRBD2 (5 bases each). CDR1 MNHEY and CDR2 SMNVEV come from the germline V gene (reference sequence). Deletions cut 7 bases from V and 0 bases from J, with 14 bases between. This CDR3 region has 15 residues.

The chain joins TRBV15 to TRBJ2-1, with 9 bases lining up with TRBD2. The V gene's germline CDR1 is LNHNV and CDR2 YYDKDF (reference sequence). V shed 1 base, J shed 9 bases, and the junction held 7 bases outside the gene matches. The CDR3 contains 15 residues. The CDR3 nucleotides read TGTGCCACCAGCAGAGGGGGGGTAGCGGGAGTTGAGCAGTTCTTC. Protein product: CATSRGGVAGVEQFF.

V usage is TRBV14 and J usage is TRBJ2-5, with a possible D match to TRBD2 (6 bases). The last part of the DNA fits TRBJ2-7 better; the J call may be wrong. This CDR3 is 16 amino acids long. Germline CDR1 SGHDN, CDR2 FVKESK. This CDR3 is CASSLSWGLRNYEQYF. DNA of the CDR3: TGTGCCAGCAGCCTAAGTTGGGGACTTAGAAATTACGAGCAGTACTTC.

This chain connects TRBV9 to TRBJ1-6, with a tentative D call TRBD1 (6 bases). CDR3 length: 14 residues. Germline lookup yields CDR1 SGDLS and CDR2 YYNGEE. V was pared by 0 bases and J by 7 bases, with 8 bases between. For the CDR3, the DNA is TGTGCCAGCAGCGTAGCCAGGGGCAATTCACCCCTCCACTTT. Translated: CASSVARGNSPLHF. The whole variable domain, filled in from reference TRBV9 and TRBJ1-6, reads DSGVTQTPKHLITATGQRVTLRCSPRSGDLSVYWYQQSLDQGLQFLIQYYNGEERAKGNILERFSAQQFPDLHSELNLSSLELGDSALYFCASSVARGNSPLHFGNGTRLTVT.